This is a list of T cell receptor beta chains from one sample in a study of blood T cell repertoires in COVID-19. Sequencing used immunoSEQ multiplex PCR; TCRdb keeps in-frame clones, though not all of them. The sample yields around 390,000 clones, just under 90% seen once. Sample: PBMCs or T cells enriched from blood (not recorded which). The source of these receptors is a woman aged 45-65 years who had recovered from COVID-19. Both conserved end residues are part of each CDR3. D genes are given only for firm matches. Some rows have no size entry. The others give once, few or many, or a class for an expanded clone.

d_gene,j_gene,v_gene,abundance,CDR3nt,CDR3aa
TRBD1,TRBJ1-1,TRBV2,once,TGTGCCAGCAGTGAAGCGCTTCTGCAGGGGGCCAACACTGAAGCTTTCTTT,CASSEALLQGANTEAFF
TRBD1,TRBJ1-1,TRBV4-2,-,TGTGCCAGCAGCCCGACAGGGAGGTACACTGAAGCTTTCTTT,CASSPTGRYTEAFF
-,TRBJ1-1,TRBV28,-,TGTGCCAGCAGTTCCAGGTTTACTGAAGCTTTCTTT,CASSSRFTEAFF
TRBD1,TRBJ2-7,TRBV6-5,-,TGTGCCAGCCGGGACAGCTTCTACGAGCAGTACTTC,CASRDSFYEQYF
-,TRBJ1-3,TRBV5-1,-,TGCGCCAGCAGCGGATCCGGGACTGCGAACTCTGGAAACACCATATATTTT,CASSGSGTANSGNTIYF
-,TRBJ2-1,TRBV19,-,TGTGCCAGTAGTATTGGGCCGATGGGGCAGTTCTTC,CASSIGPMGQFF
TRBD2,TRBJ2-1,TRBV29-1,-,TGCAGCGTTCCGGGACTAGCGGGGGTATACAATGAGCAGTTCTTC,CSVPGLAGVYNEQFF
TRBD2,TRBJ2-1,TRBV28,once,TGTGCCAGCAGTTTACCTAGCGGGGGGGATGTCGACAATGAGCAGTTCTTC,CASSLPSGGDVDNEQFF
-,TRBJ1-5,TRBV28,-,TGTGCCAGCAGTGGATTGACAGGTACAGGCAATCAGCCCCAGCATTTT,CASSGLTGTGNQPQHF
-,TRBJ1-5,TRBV3-1/TRBV3-2,-,TGTGCCAGCAGCCAGGGGCCAAGCAATCAGCCCCAGCATTTT,CASSQGPSNQPQHF
TRBD1,TRBJ1-5,TRBV28,-,TGTGCCAGCAGATTCAGGGGGCTCCGAGCTCCCCAGCATTTT,CASRFRGLRAPQHF
-,TRBJ1-2,TRBV25-1,-,TGTGCCAGCAGTAAGACAGGACTTCATATATATGGCTACACCTTC,CASSKTGLHIYGYTF
-,TRBJ1-6,TRBV13,-,TGTGCCAGCAGCTCTCGGCGAACCGAGGTGAGGTCACCCCTCCACTTT,CASSSRRTEVRSPLHF
TRBD1,TRBJ1-2,TRBV28,-,TGTGCCAGCTCCCGGGACAGGGTTAACTATGGCTACACCTTC,CASSRDRVNYGYTF
-,TRBJ1-1,TRBV5-4,-,TGTGCCAGCAGCTTATTCGGGGGGCGGAACACTGAAGCTTTCTTT,CASSLFGGRNTEAFF
TRBD1,TRBJ2-1,TRBV7-2,-,TGTGCCAGCAGCTTGCAGGGGGCGGACAATGAGCAGTTCTTC,CASSLQGADNEQFF
TRBD1,TRBJ2-3,TRBV11-2,-,TGTGCCAGCAGACAGGGGGGAGATACGCAGTATTTT,CASRQGGDTQYF
-,TRBJ1-1,TRBV5-1,-,TGCGCCAGCAGCTTTTTTGGCCCAGAGAACACTGAAGCTTTCTTT,CASSFFGPENTEAFF
-,TRBJ1-2,TRBV29-1,-,TGCAGCGTTGAAGTAGGAGTTGGCTACACCTTC,CSVEVGVGYTF
-,TRBJ1-2,TRBV29-1,-,TGCAGCGTCCAACCCGGTGGTGGCTACACCTTC,CSVQPGGGYTF
-,TRBJ1-1,TRBV7-2,-,TGTGCCAGCAGACCCTGGAGCGGTGAAGCTTTCTTT,CASRPWSGEAFF
-,TRBJ1-5,TRBV6-1,-,TGTGCCAGCAGTGAACAACATAGCAATCAGCCCCAGCATTTT,CASSEQHSNQPQHF
-,TRBJ1-4,TRBV7-9,-,TGTGCCAGCAGTACCGGGAATAAACTGTTTTTT,CASSTGNKLFF
-,TRBJ2-1,TRBV4-2,-,TGTGCCAGCAGCCAAGAGGGGGGGGGCAGCTCCGGTGAGCAGTTCTTC,CASSQEGGGSSGEQFF
TRBD1,TRBJ1-2,TRBV7-7,-,TGTGCTAGCAGCAAACACGACCAGGACAGGGATTCCCGCTATGGCTACACCTTC,CASSKHDQDRDSRYGYTF
TRBD1,TRBJ1-2,TRBV3-1/TRBV3-2,-,TGTGCCAGCAGCCCAACGACAGGGACCTATGGCTACACCTTC,CASSPTTGTYGYTF
-,TRBJ1-1,TRBV5-3,-,TGTGCCAGAAGCTTGGCGGTGATGTGGACTGAAGCTTTCTTT,CARSLAVMWTEAFF
-,TRBJ1-6,TRBV3-1/TRBV3-2,-,TGTGCCAGCAGCCAAGGGGCAGTCAATTCACCCCTCCACTTT,CASSQGAVNSPLHF
-,TRBJ1-2,TRBV9,few,TGTGCCAGCAGCGTAGCCCGCTACTATGATGGCTACACCTTC,CASSVARYYDGYTF
-,TRBJ2-1,TRBV27,-,TGTGCCAGCAGCCCAGGGGGGCGACGGAATGAGCAGTTCTTC,CASSPGGRRNEQFF
-,TRBJ1-2,TRBV12-3/TRBV12-4,-,TGTGCCAGCAGTGAAGGAGAGAGCTATGGCTACACCTTC,CASSEGESYGYTF
-,TRBJ2-1,TRBV11-3,-,TGTGCCAGCAGCACAGGGATGGGGGATGAGCAGTTCTTC,CASSTGMGDEQFF
TRBD1,TRBJ1-1,TRBV4-1,-,TGCGCCAGCAGCCAAGAAGACAGGGTGGGCACTGAAGCTTTCTTT,CASSQEDRVGTEAFF
TRBD1,TRBJ1-6,TRBV7-2,few,TGTGCCAGCAGCCCAGAGGGACAGGGCTCCTATAATTCACCCCTCCACTTT,CASSPEGQGSYNSPLHF
-,TRBJ1-2,TRBV7-2,-,TGTGCCAGCAGCTTAGTCGCAGGGGCACTCTATGGCTACACCTTC,CASSLVAGALYGYTF
-,TRBJ1-1,TRBV6-5,once,TGTGCCAGCACCGACACGTCCACTGAAGCTTTCTTT,CASTDTSTEAFF
TRBD2,TRBJ2-1,TRBV5-1,-,TGCGCCAGCAGCTTAGCGGGGCCGGCTTACAATGAGCAGTTCTTC,CASSLAGPAYNEQFF
-,TRBJ1-5,TRBV10-3,-,TGTGCCATCAGTGAGGCAGACAATCAGCCCCAGCATTTT,CAISEADNQPQHF
TRBD1,TRBJ1-2,TRBV2,-,TGTGCCAGCAGCTCACAGGGGGTCTTGCGTGGCTACACCTTC,CASSSQGVLRGYTF
TRBD1,TRBJ1-4,TRBV7-9,few,TGTGCCAGCAGCTTTACCGGGACAGGGCTGTTTTTT,CASSFTGTGLFF
-,TRBJ2-3,TRBV28,-,TGTGCCAGCAGTCTATCCCTCGGGGTCGTCACAGATACGCAGTATTTT,CASSLSLGVVTDTQYF
TRBD1,TRBJ1-5,TRBV19,once,TGTGCCAGTAGTGCCGGGACAGGGGTGTATCAGCCCCAGCATTTT,CASSAGTGVYQPQHF
TRBD2,TRBJ2-6,TRBV4-2,many,TGTGCCAGCAGCCAAGGGACTAGCTCTGGGGCCAACGTCCTGACTTTC,CASSQGTSSGANVLTF